The next 20 T cell receptor beta chains were all read from a single sample in a study of blood T cells in healthy people across ages. A second PCR, run for about 6 to 11 cycles, used a sample-barcoded 5' primer plus a J-beta primer mix. One entry per CDR3 protein results from TCRdb running MiXCR on the 5' RACE reads. The sample has roughly 1.4 million distinct CDR3 sequences, approximately 63% seen once; the top ten hold 6.7%. Sequenced: blood. The receptors shown here come from a young man in good health.

J is TRBJ2-2 and V is TRBV7-8; maybe TRBD1 (5 bases). V was pared by 1 base and J by 3 bases, with 9 bases between. CDR3 length: 15 residues. The germline V gene has CDR1 SGHVS and CDR2 FQNEAQ. CDR3 residues: CASSLVAGYTGELFF. DNA for the CDR3: TGTGCCAGCAGCTTAGTGGCAGGGTACACCGGGGAGCTGTTTTTT.

The CDR3 here is CASTNSGRPLLFF. Here the CDR3 DNA reads TGTGCCAGCACCAATAGCGGGAGGCCCCTTCTGTTCTTC. V and J are TRBV6-1 and TRBJ2-1; 10 positions match TRBD2. J was trimmed by 15 bases and V by 7 bases; bases with no gene match: 12. Germline CDR1 and CDR2: MNHNS and SASEGT. This CDR3 spans 13 amino acids.

CDR3 DNA: TGTGCCAGCAGCCAGACTAGCGCCTCCTACAATGAGCAGTACTTC. Translation: CASSQTSASYNEQYF. The J gene is TRBJ2-1, the V gene TRBV4-2, with 8 bases matching TRBD2. With the DNA end fitting TRBJ2-7 better, the J assignment may be wrong. There are 15 residues in the CDR3. Germline CDR1 and CDR2: LGHNA and YNFKEQ.

The chain uses TRBV7-9 and TRBJ2-1; 7 bases are shared with TRBD1. The J segment lost 10 bases and the V segment lost 2 bases, leaving 5 bases of the junction unmatched. From germline, CDR1 is SEHNR and CDR2 FQNEAQ (reference sequence). This CDR3 spans 13 amino acids. The CDR3 reads CASSLLSDREQFF. The CDR3 coding sequence is TGTGCCAGCAGCTTACTATCGGACAGGGAGCAGTTCTTC.

This clonotype was seen ten or more times. This chain connects TRBV6-6 to TRBJ1-2; no firm D call. There are 15 residues in the CDR3. V lost 6 bases to trimming and J lost 4 bases, with 18 bases between them. In germline, CDR1 is MNHNY, CDR2 SVGAGI (reference sequence). The CDR3 nucleotides are TGTGCCAGCAGCCTACTACCGGATGTCAGCTATGGCTACACCTTC. Translation gives CASSLLPDVSYGYTF.

The chain recombines TRBV5-1 with TRBJ2-3; D is perhaps TRBD1 (5 bases). CDR1 SGHRS and CDR2 YFSETQ come from the germline V gene. This CDR3 is 14 amino acids long. With 8 bases removed from V and 0 bases from J, the gap between germline ends came to 13 bases. The CDR3 sequence is CASGALTSTDTQYF. Here the CDR3 DNA reads TGCGCCAGTGGGGCGCTAACTAGCACAGATACGCAGTATTTT.

The chain carries TRBV29-1 and TRBJ2-7; 9 bases align to TRBD2. Germline CDR1 reads SQVTM; CDR2 reads ANQGSEA. The trim removed 2 bases at V and 7 bases at J, leaving 6 bases unmatched. The CDR3 has 13 amino acids. The CDR3 coding sequence is TGCAGCGTTGAAATAGCGGGAGACATAGAGCAGTACTTC. Amino acids: CSVEIAGDIEQYF.

V is TRBV20-1 and J is TRBJ2-1; D unclear. Trimming took 3 bases from V and 0 from J, leaving 9 bases between them. The CDR3 is 14 residues long. Germline CDR1 reads DFQATT; CDR2 reads SNEGSKA (reference sequence). CDR3 DNA sequence: TGCAGTGCTAGTATGCAAGGCTCCTACAATGAGCAGTTCTTC. Residues: CSASMQGSYNEQFF.

The gene calls are TRBV20-1 and TRBJ2-4; weak D call: TRBD2 (6 bases). The CDR3 is 18 amino acids. The V and J ends lost 3 bases and 0 bases respectively, with 21 bases between them. Germline values: CDR1 DFQATT, CDR2 SNEGSKA (reference sequence). The chain's CDR3 is CSASGGLPDALAKNIQYF. CDR3 DNA: TGCAGTGCTAGCGGCGGACTACCAGACGCCCTAGCCAAAAACATTCAGTACTTC.

This clonotype was seen just once. The rearrangement links TRBV20-1 to TRBJ1-5, with D tentatively TRBD1 (6 bases). V lost 0 bases, J lost 9 bases, and 18 bases lay in between. Germline loops: CDR1 DFQATT, CDR2 SNEGSKA (reference sequence). The CDR3 spans 15 residues. DNA of the CDR3: TGCAGTGCTAGAGAAGGGGGACGGACGACTTCGCCCCAGCATTTT. Protein product: CSAREGGRTTSPQHF.

The chain joins TRBV12-3 or TRBV12-4 to TRBJ2-3, with 8 bases fitting TRBD2. J lost 2 bases, V lost 6 bases, and 7 bases had no gene match. This CDR3 region has 15 residues. In DNA form, the CDR3 reads TGTGCCAGCAGGCACCAGCGGGAGCTCACAGATACGCAGTATTTT. This gives the protein CASRHQRELTDTQYF.

On this clonotype itself: Compared with germline, one end of the junction differs, possibly owing to a read error. The gene calls are TRBV13 and TRBJ2-3, with 11 bases lining up with TRBD2. This CDR3 comprises 17 residues. Germline V lookup: CDR1 PRHDT, CDR2 FYEKMQ (reference sequence). Here the CDR3 reads CASALLAGGQVPDTRYF. The CDR3 DNA follows: TGTGCCAGCGCGCTGCTAGCGGGGGGCCAAGTACCAGATACGCGGTATTTT.

Only a few counts were recorded for this clonotype. The chain carries TRBV4-1 and TRBJ1-2; D gene uncertain. The CDR3 is made up of 16 amino acids. Trimming pared 0 bases from V and 0 bases from J, leaving 11 bases between. The germline gives CDR1 MGHRA, CDR2 YSYEKL. CDR3 region: CASSQDSGIANYGYTF. The CDR3 nucleotides are TGCGCCAGCAGCCAAGATTCAGGTATCGCTAACTATGGCTACACCTTC.

There are a few counts of this clonotype. The gene calls are TRBV15 and TRBJ2-3; no clear D gene. The V end was cut by 0 bases, the J end by 6 bases, with 4 bases between. CDR1 and CDR2 (germline): LNHNV, YYDKDF (reference sequence). This CDR3 is 12 amino acids long. CDR3 sequence (DNA): TGTGCCACCAGCAGAGAAGCGGATACGCAGTATTTT. Translated, it gives CATSREADTQYF.

The rearrangement links TRBV6-6 to TRBJ2-1; D perhaps matches TRBD2 (6 bases). Germline V gives CDR1 MNHNY, CDR2 SVGAGI (reference sequence). Trimming took 4 bases from V and 5 from J, leaving 15 bases between them. The CDR3 runs 15 residues. CDR3 nucleotide sequence: TGTGCCAGCAGTTCGTCCCGGGACTTAGACAATGAGCAGTTCTTC. It translates to CASSSSRDLDNEQFF.

In its sample, this clonotype was seen a few times. The rearrangement joins TRBV20-1 to TRBJ2-7; TRBD1 matches at 10 bases. The CDR3 contains 13 residues. Trimming cost V 7 bases and J 3 bases; bases outside gene matches: 6. CDR1 DFQATT and CDR2 SNEGSKA come from the germline V gene (reference sequence). The chain's CDR3 is CSGWDRGFYEQYF. CDR3 coding DNA: TGCAGTGGGTGGGACAGGGGCTTCTACGAGCAGTACTTC.

The V call is TRBV5-1, the J call TRBJ2-1, with no clear D. Trimming removed 4 bases at V and 8 bases at J, with 13 bases between. The CDR3 consists of 13 residues. Germline CDR1 and CDR2: SGHRS and YFSETQ. The CDR3 is CASSLSSIDEQFF. The DNA of the CDR3 is TGCGCCAGCAGCCTGTCTAGTATTGATGAGCAGTTCTTC.

V and J are TRBV5-5 and TRBJ1-4; no definite D call. V was pared by 2 bases and J by 4 bases, with 24 bases between. Germline V gene sequence: CDR1 SGHKS, CDR2 YYEKEE (reference sequence). There are 19 residues in the CDR3. CDR3 DNA: TGTGCCAGCAGCTTTGGCCGGGCCCGAAACCTTGCGGGTAATGAAAAACTGTTTTTT. As protein: CASSFGRARNLAGNEKLFF.

The chain couples TRBV29-1 to TRBJ2-1, with D perhaps matching TRBD1 or TRBD2 (6 bases each). The germline V gene encodes CDR1 SQVTM and CDR2 ANQGSEA. Between the trimmed V and J ends, which lost 0 bases and 3 bases, there was a span of 15 bases. CDR3 length equals 16 residues. In DNA, the CDR3 is TGCAGCGTTGAAGACGGGACGGGGGCCCTCTACAATGAGCAGTTCTTC. Residues: CSVEDGTGALYNEQFF.

The chain employs TRBV7-2 and TRBJ2-1; perhaps TRBD1 as D (5 bases). The DNA matches TRBJ2-7 better at its end, which makes the J call doubtful. Germline V CDR1 and CDR2: SGHTA, FQGNSA. The CDR3 loop spans 15 amino acids. CDR3 coding DNA: TGTGCCAGCAGCTTTTCCATCTCGGTCAGGGACGAGCAGTACTTC. Protein product: CASSFSISVRDEQYF.